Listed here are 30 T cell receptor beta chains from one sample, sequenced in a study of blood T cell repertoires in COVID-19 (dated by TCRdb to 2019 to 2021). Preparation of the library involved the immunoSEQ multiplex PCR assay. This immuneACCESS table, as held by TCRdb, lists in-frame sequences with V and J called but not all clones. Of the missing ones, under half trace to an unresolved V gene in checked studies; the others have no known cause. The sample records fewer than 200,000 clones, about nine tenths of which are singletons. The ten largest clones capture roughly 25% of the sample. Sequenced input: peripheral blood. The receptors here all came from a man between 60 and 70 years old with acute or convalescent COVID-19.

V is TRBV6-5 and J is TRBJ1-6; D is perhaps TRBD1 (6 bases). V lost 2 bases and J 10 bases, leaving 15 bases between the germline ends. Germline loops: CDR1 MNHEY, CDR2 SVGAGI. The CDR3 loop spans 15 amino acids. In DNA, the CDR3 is TGTGCCAGCAGTTACCAGCAGGGGACGAGGTCACCCCTCCACTTT. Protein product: CASSYQQGTRSPLHF.

CDR3 sequence: CASSHSGTSGGDTDTQYF. The CDR3 DNA reads TGCGCCAGCAGTCATTCCGGGACTAGCGGGGGGGACACAGATACGCAGTATTTT. This chain links TRBV5-1 with TRBJ2-3; 16 nucleotides align to TRBD2. Germline trimming cut 5 bases from V and 2 bases from J; bases unmatched to any gene: 8. The CDR3 consists of 18 residues. Germline CDR1 reads SGHRS; CDR2 reads YFSETQ. Full variable domain (rest looked up from reference TRBV5-1 and TRBJ2-3): KAGVTQTPRYLIKTRGQQVTLSCSPISGHRSVSWYQQTPGQGLQFLFEYFSETQRNKGNFPGRFSGRQFSNSRSEMNVSTLELGDSALYLCASSHSGTSGGDTDTQYFGPGTRLTVL.

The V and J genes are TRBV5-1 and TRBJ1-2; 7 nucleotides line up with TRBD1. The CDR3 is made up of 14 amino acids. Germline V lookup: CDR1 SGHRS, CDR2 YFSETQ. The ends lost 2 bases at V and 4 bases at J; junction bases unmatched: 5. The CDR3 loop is CASSLTGDPYGYTF. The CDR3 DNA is TGCGCCAGCAGCTTAACAGGGGACCCCTATGGCTACACCTTC.

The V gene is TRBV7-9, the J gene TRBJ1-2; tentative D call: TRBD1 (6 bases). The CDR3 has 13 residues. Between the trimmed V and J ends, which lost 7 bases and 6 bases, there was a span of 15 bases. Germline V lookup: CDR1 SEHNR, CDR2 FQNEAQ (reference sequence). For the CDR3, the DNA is TGTGCCAGCACCGAAACAGGGTTCGATGGCTACACCTTC. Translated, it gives CASTETGFDGYTF.

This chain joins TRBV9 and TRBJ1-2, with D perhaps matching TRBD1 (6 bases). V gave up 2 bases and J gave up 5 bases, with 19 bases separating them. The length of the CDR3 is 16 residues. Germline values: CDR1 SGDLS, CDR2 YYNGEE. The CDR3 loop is CASSVAPRQDVYGYTF. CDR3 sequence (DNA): TGTGCCAGCAGCGTTGCTCCCAGACAGGACGTTTATGGCTACACCTTC.

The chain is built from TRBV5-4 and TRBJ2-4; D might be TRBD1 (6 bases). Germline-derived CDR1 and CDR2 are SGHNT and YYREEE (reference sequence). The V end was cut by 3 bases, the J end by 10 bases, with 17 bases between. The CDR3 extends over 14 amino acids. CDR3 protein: CASSSESWGPIQYF. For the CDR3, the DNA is TGTGCCAGCAGCTCCGAATCGTGGGGGCCAATTCAGTACTTC.

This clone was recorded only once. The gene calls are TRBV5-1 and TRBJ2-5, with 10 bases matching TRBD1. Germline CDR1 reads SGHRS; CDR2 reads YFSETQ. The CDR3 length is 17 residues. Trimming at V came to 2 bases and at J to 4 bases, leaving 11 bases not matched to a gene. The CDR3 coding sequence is TGCGCCAGCAGCTTCGGACAGGGGGTTCTTCGGGGAGAGACCCAGTACTTC. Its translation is CASSFGQGVLRGETQYF.

CDR3 in DNA: TGTGCCAGCAGGGCGGGGGCTAATGAAAAACTGTTTTTT. This codes for CASRAGANEKLFF. V and J are TRBV7-2 and TRBJ1-4; the D gene is possibly TRBD1 (5 bases). The length of the CDR3 is 13 residues. Germline-derived CDR1 and CDR2 are SGHTA and FQGNSA. Trimming stripped 6 bases from V and 3 bases from J, with 8 bases between.

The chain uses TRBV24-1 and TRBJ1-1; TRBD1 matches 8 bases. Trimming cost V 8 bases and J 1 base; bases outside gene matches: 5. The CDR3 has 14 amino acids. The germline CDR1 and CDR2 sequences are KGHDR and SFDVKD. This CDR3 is CATTSGQANTEAFF. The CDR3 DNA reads TGTGCCACCACCTCGGGACAGGCGAACACTGAAGCTTTCTTT.

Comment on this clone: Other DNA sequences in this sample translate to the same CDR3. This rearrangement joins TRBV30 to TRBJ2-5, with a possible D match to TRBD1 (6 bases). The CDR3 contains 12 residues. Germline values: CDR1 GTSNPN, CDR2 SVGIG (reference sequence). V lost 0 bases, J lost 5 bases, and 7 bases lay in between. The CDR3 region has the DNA TGTGCCTGGAGTGTCCAGGGGGAGACCCAGTACTTC. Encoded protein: CAWSVQGETQYF.

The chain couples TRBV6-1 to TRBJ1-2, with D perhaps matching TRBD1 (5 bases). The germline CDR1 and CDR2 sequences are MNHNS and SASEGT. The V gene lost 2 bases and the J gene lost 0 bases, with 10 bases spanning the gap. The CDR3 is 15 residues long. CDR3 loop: CASSERGTANYGYTF. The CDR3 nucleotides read TGTGCCAGCAGTGAAAGGGGCACAGCTAACTATGGCTACACCTTC.

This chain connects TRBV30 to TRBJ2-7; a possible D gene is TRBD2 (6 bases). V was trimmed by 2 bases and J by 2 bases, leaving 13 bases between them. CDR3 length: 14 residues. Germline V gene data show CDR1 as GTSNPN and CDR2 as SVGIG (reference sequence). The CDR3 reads CAWSITGGTYEQYF. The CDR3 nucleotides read TGTGCCTGGAGTATCACAGGCGGGACCTACGAGCAGTACTTC.

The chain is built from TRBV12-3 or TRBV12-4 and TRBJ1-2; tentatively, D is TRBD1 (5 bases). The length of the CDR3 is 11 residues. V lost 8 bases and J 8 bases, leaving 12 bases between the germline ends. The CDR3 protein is CASDGGGGYTF. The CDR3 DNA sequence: TGTGCCAGCGACGGGGGTGGCGGCTACACCTTC.

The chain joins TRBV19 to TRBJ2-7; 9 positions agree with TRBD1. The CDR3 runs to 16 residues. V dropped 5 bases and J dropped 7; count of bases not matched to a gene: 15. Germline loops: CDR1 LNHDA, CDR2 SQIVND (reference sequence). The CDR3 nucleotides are TGTGCCAGTAGTGTTTCAACAGGGGGCGTGATATCGGAGCAGTACTTC. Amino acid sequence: CASSVSTGGVISEQYF.

For the CDR3, the DNA is TGTGCCAGCAGGGGGCAGGTGAACACTGAAGCTTTCTTT. Translating it yields CASRGQVNTEAFF. The chain joins TRBV2 to TRBJ1-1, with D perhaps TRBD1 (5 bases). CDR3 length: 13 amino acids. The ends were cut back, 6 bases at V and 0 bases at J, with 8 bases in the middle. From germline, CDR1 is SNHLY and CDR2 FYNNEI.

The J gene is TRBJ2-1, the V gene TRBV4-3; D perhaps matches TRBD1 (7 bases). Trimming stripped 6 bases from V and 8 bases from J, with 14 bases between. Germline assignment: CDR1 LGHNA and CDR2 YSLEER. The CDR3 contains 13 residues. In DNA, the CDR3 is TGCGCCAGCAGTTCAGGGGGGTTCGATGAGCAGTTCTTC. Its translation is CASSSGGFDEQFF.

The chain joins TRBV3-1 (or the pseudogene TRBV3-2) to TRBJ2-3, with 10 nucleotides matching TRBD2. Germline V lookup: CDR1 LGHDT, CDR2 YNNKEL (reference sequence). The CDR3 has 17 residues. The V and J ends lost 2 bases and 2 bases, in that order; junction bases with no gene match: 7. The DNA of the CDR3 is TGTGCCAGCAGCCAAACAACTAGCGGGGTTGACACAGATACGCAGTATTTT. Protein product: CASSQTTSGVDTDTQYF.

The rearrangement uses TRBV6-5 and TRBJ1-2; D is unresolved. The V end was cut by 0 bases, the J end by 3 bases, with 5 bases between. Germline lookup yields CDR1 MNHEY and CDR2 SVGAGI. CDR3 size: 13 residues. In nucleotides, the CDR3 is TGTGCCAGCAGTTACTCGCGAGACTATGGCTACACCTTC. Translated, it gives CASSYSRDYGYTF.

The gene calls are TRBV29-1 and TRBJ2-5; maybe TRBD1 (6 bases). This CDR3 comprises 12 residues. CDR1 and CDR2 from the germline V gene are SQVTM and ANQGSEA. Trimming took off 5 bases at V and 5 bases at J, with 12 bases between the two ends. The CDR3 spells CSVSRGMETQYF. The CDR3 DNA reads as TGCAGCGTTTCAAGGGGGATGGAGACCCAGTACTTC.

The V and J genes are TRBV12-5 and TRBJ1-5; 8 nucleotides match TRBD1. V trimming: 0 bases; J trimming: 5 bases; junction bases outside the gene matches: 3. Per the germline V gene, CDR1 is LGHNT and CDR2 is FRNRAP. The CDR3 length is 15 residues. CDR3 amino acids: CASGLVDRGDQPQHF. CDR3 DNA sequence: TGTGCTAGTGGTTTGGTCGACAGGGGAGATCAGCCCCAGCATTTT.

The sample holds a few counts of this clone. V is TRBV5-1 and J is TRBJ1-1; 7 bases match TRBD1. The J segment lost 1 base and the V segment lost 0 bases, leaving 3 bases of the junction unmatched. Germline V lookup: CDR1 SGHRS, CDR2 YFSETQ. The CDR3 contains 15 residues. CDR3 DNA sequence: TGCGCCAGCAGCTTGGAGGCAGGGGGGAACACTGAAGCTTTCTTT. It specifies CASSLEAGGNTEAFF.

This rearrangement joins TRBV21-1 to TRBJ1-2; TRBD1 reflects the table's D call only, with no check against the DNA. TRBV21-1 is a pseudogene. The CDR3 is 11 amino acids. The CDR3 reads CASSKHRGNTF. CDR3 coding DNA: TGTGCCAGCAGCAAACACAGGGGAAACACCTTC.

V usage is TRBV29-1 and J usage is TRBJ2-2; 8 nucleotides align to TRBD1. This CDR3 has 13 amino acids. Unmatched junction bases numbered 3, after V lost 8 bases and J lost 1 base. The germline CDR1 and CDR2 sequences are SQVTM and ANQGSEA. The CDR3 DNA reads TGCAGCACTGACAGGGGGAACACCGGGGAGCTGTTTTTT. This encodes CSTDRGNTGELFF.

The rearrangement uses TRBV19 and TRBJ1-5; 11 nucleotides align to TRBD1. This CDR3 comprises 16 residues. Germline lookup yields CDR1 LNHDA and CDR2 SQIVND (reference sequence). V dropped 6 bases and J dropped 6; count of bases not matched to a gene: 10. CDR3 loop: CASRLNGQGAGQPQHF. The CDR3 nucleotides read TGTGCCAGTAGGCTGAATGGACAGGGGGCGGGTCAGCCCCAGCATTTT.

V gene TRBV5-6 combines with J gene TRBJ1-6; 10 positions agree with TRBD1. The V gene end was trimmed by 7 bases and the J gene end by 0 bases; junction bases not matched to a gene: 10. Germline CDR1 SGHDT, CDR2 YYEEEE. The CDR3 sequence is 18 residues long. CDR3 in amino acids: CASGTGTGESSYNSPLHF. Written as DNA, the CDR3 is TGTGCCAGCGGGACCGGGACAGGGGAGAGCTCCTATAATTCACCCCTCCACTTT.

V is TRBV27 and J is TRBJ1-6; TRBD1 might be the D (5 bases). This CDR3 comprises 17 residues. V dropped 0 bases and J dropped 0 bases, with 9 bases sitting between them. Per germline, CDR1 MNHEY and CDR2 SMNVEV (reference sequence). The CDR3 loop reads CASSLSIGGSYNSPLHF. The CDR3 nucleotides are TGTGCCAGCAGTTTATCGATCGGGGGCTCCTATAATTCACCCCTCCACTTT.

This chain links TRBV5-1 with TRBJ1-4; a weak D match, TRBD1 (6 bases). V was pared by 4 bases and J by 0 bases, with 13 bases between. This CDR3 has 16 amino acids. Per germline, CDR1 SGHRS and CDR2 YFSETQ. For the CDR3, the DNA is TGCGCCAGCAGCCCTGGGTCAGGGGCAACTAATGAAAAACTGTTTTTT. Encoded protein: CASSPGSGATNEKLFF.

CDR3 in amino acids: CASSLGQGILANYGYTF. For the CDR3, the DNA is TGTGCCAGCAGCCTTGGACAGGGGATCTTAGCTAACTATGGCTACACCTTC. V gene TRBV5-6 combines with J gene TRBJ1-2; 9 nucleotides agree with TRBD1. The CDR3 is made up of 17 amino acids. Germline trimming cut 4 bases from V and 0 bases from J; bases unmatched to any gene: 10. Germline CDR1 reads SGHDT; CDR2 reads YYEEEE.

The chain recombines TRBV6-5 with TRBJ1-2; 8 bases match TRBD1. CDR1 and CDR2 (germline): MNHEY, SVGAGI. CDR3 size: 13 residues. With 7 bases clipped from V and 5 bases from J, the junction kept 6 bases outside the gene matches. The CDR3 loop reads CASKKTGEYGYTF. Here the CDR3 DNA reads TGTGCCAGCAAAAAGACAGGGGAGTATGGCTACACCTTC.

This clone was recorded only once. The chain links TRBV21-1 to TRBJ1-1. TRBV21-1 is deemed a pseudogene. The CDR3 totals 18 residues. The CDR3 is CASSIGSGYRGSNTEAFF. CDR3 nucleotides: TGTGCCAGCAGCATAGGCTCAGGCTACCGGGGTTCGAACACTGAAGCTTTCTTT.